These T cell receptor beta chains were read from a single sample in a study of T cells after yellow fever vaccination. One entry per CDR3 protein results from TCRdb running MiXCR on the 5' RACE reads. The table has under 550,000 distinct CDR3 sequences, roughly a fifth seen once. Here the sequenced sample was PBMCs, taken about 20 days after the first yellow fever vaccination. The receptors shown here come from a man aged 18 to 35 who received the YFV17D yellow fever vaccine. Both conserved end residues are part of each CDR3. A D gene is named only where the DNA matches it firmly. Clone size appears in some rows only: once, few, many, or a class for an expanded clone.

D gene,V gene,J gene,clone size,CDR3 protein,CDR3 DNA
.,TRBV6-6,TRBJ2-5,.,CASGFRRGETQYF,TGTGCCAGTGGGTTCCGGAGGGGAGAGACCCAGTACTTC
TRBD1,TRBV7-2,TRBJ2-5,many,CASSRDRGQETQYF,TGTGCCAGCAGCCGGGACAGGGGGCAAGAGACCCAGTACTTC
TRBD2,TRBV6-1,TRBJ2-2,few,CASSRTLAGGPWTGELFF,TGTGCCAGCAGCCGTACGTTAGCGGGGGGGCCATGGACCGGGGAGCTGTTTTTT
TRBD2,TRBV4-2,TRBJ2-1,few,CASSQGLRGGGYNEQFF,TGTGCCAGCAGCCAAGGATTGCGGGGGGGTGGGTACAATGAGCAGTTCTTC
TRBD1,TRBV19,TRBJ2-7,few,CASSQGAGTGFYEQYF,TGTGCCAGTAGTCAGGGCGCCGGGACAGGGTTTTACGAGCAGTACTTC
.,TRBV5-1,TRBJ2-5,.,CASSSSQGGGETQYF,TGCGCCAGCAGCTCATCACAGGGCGGCGGGGAGACCCAGTACTTC
.,TRBV7-2,TRBJ2-5,.,CASSLSRGTQYF,TGTGCCAGCAGCTTGAGTAGGGGGACCCAGTACTTC
.,TRBV24-1,TRBJ2-1,few,CATSDAGLSSYNEQFF,TGTGCCACCAGTGATGCAGGGTTGTCCTCCTACAATGAGCAGTTCTTC
.,TRBV7-3,TRBJ1-1,.,CASSTMGGSGTEAFF,TGTGCCAGCAGCACCATGGGGGGCTCAGGTACTGAAGCTTTCTTT
.,TRBV3-1,TRBJ2-5,.,CASSSPAEGRASQYF,TGTGCCAGCAGCTCCCCCGCGGAGGGACGGGCCTCCCAGTACTTC
TRBD1,TRBV9,TRBJ2-2,few,CASSVRQGSNTGELFF,TGTGCCAGCAGCGTCCGACAGGGATCGAACACCGGGGAGCTGTTTTTT
TRBD1,TRBV2,TRBJ2-1,.,CASSVGDRGDEQFF,TGTGCCAGCAGTGTTGGAGACAGGGGGGATGAGCAGTTCTTC
TRBD1,TRBV3-1,TRBJ2-7,few,CASSQPGQGYEQYF,TGTGCCAGCAGCCAACCGGGACAGGGGTACGAGCAGTACTTC
TRBD1,TRBV12-3/TRBV12-4,TRBJ2-5,.,CASSFHRGGETQYF,TGTGCCAGCAGTTTCCACAGGGGTGGCGAGACCCAGTACTTC
.,TRBV10-3,TRBJ2-2,.,CAISEGSGTGELFF,TGTGCCATCAGTGAGGGCTCTGGCACCGGGGAGCTGTTTTTT
.,TRBV5-5,TRBJ2-1,few,CASSPLVGIGTYNEQFF,TGTGCCAGCAGCCCCCTGGTAGGCATAGGCACCTACAATGAGCAGTTCTTC
.,TRBV6-1,TRBJ2-1,.,CASKGGSDRGHEQFF,TGTGCCAGCAAGGGGGGGTCAGACAGAGGGCATGAGCAGTTCTTC
.,TRBV6-5,TRBJ2-2,.,CASSYSGQGSTGELFF,TGTGCCAGCAGTTACTCGGGCCAGGGGAGCACCGGGGAGCTGTTTTTT
.,TRBV12-5,TRBJ1-1,once,CASSPGHSFTEAFF,TGTGCTAGTTCCCCGGGACACAGTTTCACTGAAGCTTTCTTT
.,TRBV6-5,TRBJ2-5,.,CASSYSMAGETQYF,TGTGCCAGCAGTTACTCGATGGCAGGAGAGACCCAGTACTTC
TRBD1,TRBV20-1,TRBJ2-3,.,CSASAGQGGTDTQYF,TGCAGTGCTAGCGCGGGACAGGGGGGAACAGATACGCAGTATTTT
TRBD1,TRBV3-1,TRBJ1-1,.,CASSQPRDRATLEAFF,TGTGCCAGCAGCCAACCCCGGGACAGAGCTACTCTTGAAGCTTTCTTT
TRBD1,TRBV4-2,TRBJ2-1,many,CASSLDRDEQFF,TGTGCCAGCAGTCTCGACAGGGATGAGCAGTTCTTC
.,TRBV7-9,TRBJ2-2,.,CASSLGDPKTGELFF,TGTGCCAGCAGCTTGGGGGACCCTAAGACCGGGGAGCTGTTTTTT
.,TRBV7-9,TRBJ1-1,.,CASSFGGEWEAFF,TGTGCCAGCAGCTTTGGGGGTGAGTGGGAAGCTTTCTTT
.,TRBV10-2,TRBJ1-1,few,CASSEVGNTEAFF,TGCGCCAGCAGTGAGGTCGGGAACACTGAAGCTTTCTTT
.,TRBV12-3/TRBV12-4,TRBJ2-3,many,CASRRHADTQYF,TGTGCCAGCAGGCGGCATGCAGATACGCAGTATTTT
TRBD2,TRBV5-1,TRBJ2-2,few,CASSPPTSGESPGELFF,TGCGCCAGCAGCCCGCCGACTAGCGGGGAATCCCCCGGGGAGCTGTTTTTT
.,TRBV21-1,TRBJ2-1,.,CASSKGEGVPYNEQFF,TGTGCCAGCAGCAAAGGGGAGGGGGTTCCCTACAATGAGCAGTTCTTC
TRBD1,TRBV7-8,TRBJ2-1,few,CASSFKARDREQFF,TGTGCCAGCAGCTTCAAGGCCCGGGACAGGGAGCAGTTCTTC
.,TRBV6-1,TRBJ2-4,.,CASFFGPAGNIQYF,TGTGCCAGCTTTTTCGGTCCCGCCGGAAACATTCAGTACTTC
.,TRBV29-1,TRBJ2-5,.,CSVEGGGAGETQYF,TGCAGCGTTGAAGGGGGGGGCGCTGGAGAGACCCAGTACTTC
.,TRBV12-3/TRBV12-4,TRBJ2-3,.,CASSFGGVADTQYF,TGTGCCAGCAGTTTCGGTGGGGTGGCAGATACGCAGTATTTT
TRBD2,TRBV7-6,TRBJ2-2,.,CASSSLLTAIRLAGNGELFF,TGTGCCAGCAGCTCCCTCCTGACCGCGATACGACTAGCGGGGAACGGGGAGCTGTTTTTT
.,TRBV7-9,TRBJ2-7,few,CASSLVQGTEQYF,TGTGCCAGCAGCTTAGTTCAAGGAACCGAGCAGTACTTC
TRBD2,TRBV4-2,TRBJ2-1,many,CASSQEGTSYNEQFF,TGTGCCAGCAGCCAAGAGGGGACTAGCTACAATGAGCAGTTCTTC
.,TRBV7-9,TRBJ1-3,few,CASSESSEGNTIYF,TGTGCCAGCAGCGAGAGTTCGGAGGGAAACACCATATATTTT
.,TRBV7-2,TRBJ2-1,.,CASSLGGGLRSYNEQFF,TGTGCCAGCAGCTTAGGAGGTGGACTCCGCTCCTACAATGAGCAGTTCTTC
TRBD1,TRBV11-2,TRBJ2-5,.,CASSRAPGTAKETQYF,TGTGCCAGCAGTCGAGCCCCCGGGACAGCCAAAGAGACCCAGTACTTC
.,TRBV6-1,TRBJ1-5,.,CASSPGSSYGNQPQHF,TGTGCCAGCAGCCCCGGGAGTTCGTACGGCAATCAGCCCCAGCATTTT
.,TRBV10-2,TRBJ2-6,.,CASRNPGSGGANVLTF,TGCGCCAGCAGAAATCCGGGGTCTGGTGGGGCCAACGTCCTGACTTTC
.,TRBV7-2,TRBJ1-5,.,CASSLNPGTRNQPQHF,TGTGCCAGCAGCTTAAATCCAGGGACAAGAAATCAGCCCCAGCATTTT
TRBD2,TRBV7-9,TRBJ2-5,.,CASSSRGGQWETQYF,TGTGCCAGCAGCTCTCGGGGGGGCCAATGGGAGACCCAGTACTTC
.,TRBV20-1,TRBJ2-3,few,CSAREGLSTDTQYF,TGCAGTGCTAGGGAGGGACTGAGCACAGATACGCAGTATTTT
.,TRBV9,TRBJ2-5,.,CASSVGTDQETQYF,TGTGCCAGCAGCGTCGGGACGGATCAAGAGACCCAGTACTTC
.,TRBV5-1,TRBJ2-2,.,CASSLSATNTGELFF,TGCGCCAGCAGCTTGTCGGCGACGAACACCGGGGAGCTGTTTTTT
TRBD1,TRBV12-3/TRBV12-4,TRBJ2-7,.,CASSHQGVYEQYF,TGTGCCAGCAGTCACCAGGGGGTCTACGAGCAGTACTTC